This TCR beta chain emerged from a study of OX40 agonist ivuxolimab in advanced cancers. CDR3 length: 15 amino acids. V dropped 5 bases and J dropped 6; count of bases not matched to a gene: 8. CDR1 and CDR2 from the germline V gene are SGHAT and FQNNGV. TCRdb's table, derived via immunoSEQ multiplex PCR, lists solely in-frame clones and lacks some. The sample shows around 35,000 clones, almost 80% of them seen only once. The sequences come from CD4+ or CD8+ T cells sorted from blood, collected in a trial of the OX40 agonist ivuxolimab. The TCR comes from an adult with an advanced solid tumor such as melanoma, head and neck, liver or kidney cancer. The rearrangement uses TRBV11-2 and TRBJ1-5, with TRBD1 matching over 9 bases. The CDR3 is CASSIGQGMGQPQHF. CDR3 coding DNA: TGTGCCAGCAGCATAGGACAGGGGATGGGTCAGCCCCAGCATTTT.